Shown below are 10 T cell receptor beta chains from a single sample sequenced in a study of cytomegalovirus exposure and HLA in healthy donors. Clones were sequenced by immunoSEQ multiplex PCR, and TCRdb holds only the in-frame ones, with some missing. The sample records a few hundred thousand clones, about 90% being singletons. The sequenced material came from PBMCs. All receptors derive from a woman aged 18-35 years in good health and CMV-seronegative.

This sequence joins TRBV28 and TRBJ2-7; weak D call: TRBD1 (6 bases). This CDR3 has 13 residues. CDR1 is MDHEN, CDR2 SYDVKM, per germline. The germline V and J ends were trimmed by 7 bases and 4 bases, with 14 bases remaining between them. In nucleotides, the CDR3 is TGTGCCAGCACCCTACAGGGACCTTACGAGCAGTACGTC. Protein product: CASTLQGPYEQYV.

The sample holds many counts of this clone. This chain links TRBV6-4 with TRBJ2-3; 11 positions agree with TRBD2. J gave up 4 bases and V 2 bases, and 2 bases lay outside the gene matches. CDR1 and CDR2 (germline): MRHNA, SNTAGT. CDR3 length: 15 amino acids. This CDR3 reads CASSDGSGGADTQYF. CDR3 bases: TGTGCCAGCAGTGACGGTAGCGGGGGGGCAGATACGCAGTATTTT.

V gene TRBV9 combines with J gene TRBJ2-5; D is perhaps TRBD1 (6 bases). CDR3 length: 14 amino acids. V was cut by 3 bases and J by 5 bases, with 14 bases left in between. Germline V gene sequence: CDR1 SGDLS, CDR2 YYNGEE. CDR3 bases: TGTGCCAGCAGCGGAACAGGGAGTTGGGAGACCCAGTACTTC. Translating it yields CASSGTGSWETQYF.

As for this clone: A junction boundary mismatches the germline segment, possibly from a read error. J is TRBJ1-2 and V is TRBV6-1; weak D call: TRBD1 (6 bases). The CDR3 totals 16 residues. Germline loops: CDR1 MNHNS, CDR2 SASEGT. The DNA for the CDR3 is TGTGCCAGCAGCGAAGGGGGGGGCGAAGGTAACTATGGCTACACCTTC. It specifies CASSEGGGEGNYGYTF.

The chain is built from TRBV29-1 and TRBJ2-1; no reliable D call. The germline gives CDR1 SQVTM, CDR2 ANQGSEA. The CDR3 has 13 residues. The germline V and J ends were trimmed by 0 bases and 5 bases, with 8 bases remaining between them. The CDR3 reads CSVEEVANNEQFF. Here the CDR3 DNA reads TGCAGCGTTGAAGAAGTAGCTAACAATGAGCAGTTCTTC.

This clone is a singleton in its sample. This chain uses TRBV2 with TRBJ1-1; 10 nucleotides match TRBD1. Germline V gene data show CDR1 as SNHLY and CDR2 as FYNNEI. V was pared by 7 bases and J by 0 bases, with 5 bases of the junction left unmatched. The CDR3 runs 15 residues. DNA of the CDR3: TGTGCCAGCAACGGACAGGGGGTTGTGAACACTGAAGCTTTCTTT. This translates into CASNGQGVVNTEAFF.

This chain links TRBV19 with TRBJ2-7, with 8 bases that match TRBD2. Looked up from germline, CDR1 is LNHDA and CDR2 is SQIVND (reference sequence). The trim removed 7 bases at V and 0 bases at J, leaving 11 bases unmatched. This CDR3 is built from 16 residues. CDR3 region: CASTATGGALSYEQYF. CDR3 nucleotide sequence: TGTGCCAGTACCGCTACGGGGGGGGCCCTCTCCTACGAGCAGTACTTC.

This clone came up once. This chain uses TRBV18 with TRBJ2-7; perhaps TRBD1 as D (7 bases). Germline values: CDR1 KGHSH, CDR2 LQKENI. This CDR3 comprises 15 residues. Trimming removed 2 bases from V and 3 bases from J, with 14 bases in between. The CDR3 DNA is TGTGCCAGCTCACCAAGCCAGGGGGGACTCTACGAGCAGTACTTC. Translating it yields CASSPSQGGLYEQYF.

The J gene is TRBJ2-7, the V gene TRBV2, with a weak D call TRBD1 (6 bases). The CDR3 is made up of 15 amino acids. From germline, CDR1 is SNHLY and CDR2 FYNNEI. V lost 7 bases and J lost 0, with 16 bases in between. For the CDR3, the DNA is TGTGCCAGCACAATTAACAGGGAAAGCTCCTACGAGCAGTACGTC. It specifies CASTINRESSYEQYV.

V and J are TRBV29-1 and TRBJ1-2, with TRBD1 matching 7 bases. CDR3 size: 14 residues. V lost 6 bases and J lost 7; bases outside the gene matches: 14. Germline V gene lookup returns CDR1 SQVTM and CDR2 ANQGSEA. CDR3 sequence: CSVRLQTGSFGYTF. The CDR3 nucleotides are TGCAGCGTCAGATTACAGACAGGGAGCTTTGGCTACACCTTC.